The next 31 T cell receptor beta chains were all read from a single sample in a study of blood T cells in healthy people across ages. Primed by a sample-barcoded 5' primer and a J-beta primer mix, a second PCR proceeded for 7 to 11 cycles. TCRdb recomputed calls from the 5' RACE reads with MiXCR, one row per CDR3 protein. The profile covers 760,000 or so distinct CDR3 sequences, with just under 25% appearing a single time and just under 9.5% taken by the ten largest. Separately, the same data were catalogued under a study of T cells of mothers and their children.

The sequenced material came from blood. These TCRs come from a boy between 10 and 17 years old in good health.

Concerning this clonotype: A junction end diverges from the germline sequence, so it may reflect a read error. The genes are TRBV2 and TRBJ1-1, with no clear D. The CDR3 is made up of 14 amino acids. Germline lookup yields CDR1 SNHLY and CDR2 FYNNEI. The CDR3 loop reads CASSEGPVNTEAFF. The DNA for the CDR3 is TGTGCCAGCAGTGAAGGGCCAGTGAACACTGAAGCGTTCTTT.

This clonotype came up a few times. The chain combines TRBV6-1 with TRBJ2-3; 10 nucleotides align to TRBD2. V dropped 5 bases and J dropped 6; count of bases not matched to a gene: 20. The CDR3 has 19 amino acids. Germline-derived CDR1 and CDR2 are MNHNS and SASEGT. This CDR3 is CASSPYPLGVAGGADTQYF. In DNA form, the CDR3 reads TGTGCCAGCAGTCCATACCCCTTAGGAGTAGCGGGAGGAGCGGATACGCAGTATTTT.

About this clonotype: A junction boundary mismatches the germline segment, possibly from a read error. The CDR3 sequence: CASRTSGGSLADAQYF. CDR3 coding DNA: TGTGCCAGCAGAACCTCGGGGGGATCCCTGGCAGATGCGCAGTATTTT. The J gene is TRBJ2-3, the V gene TRBV7-2; TRBD2 matches at 7 bases. This CDR3 is 16 amino acids long. Per germline, CDR1 SGHTA and CDR2 FQGNSA.

The rearrangement uses TRBV7-2 and TRBJ2-5, with unresolved D. Germline V gene data show CDR1 as SGHTA and CDR2 as FQGNSA. V was pared by 1 base and J by 5 bases, with 11 bases between. The CDR3 loop spans 14 amino acids. CDR3 residues: CASSLEWVVETQYF. Here the CDR3 DNA reads TGTGCCAGCAGCTTAGAATGGGTAGTGGAGACCCAGTACTTC.

Only a few counts were recorded for this clonotype. The rearrangement uses TRBV9 and TRBJ2-5, with 12 positions matching TRBD1. The length of the CDR3 is 16 residues. CDR1 and CDR2 (germline): SGDLS, YYNGEE. Trimming at V came to 4 bases and at J to 5 bases, leaving 9 bases not matched to a gene. In DNA, the CDR3 is TGTGCCAGCAGCATTACCGGGACAGGGGGCACGGAGACCCAGTACTTC. Residues: CASSITGTGGTETQYF.

CDR3 sequence: CASSVVAGEETQYF. For the CDR3, the DNA is TGTGCCAGCAGCGTAGTGGCAGGGGAAGAGACCCAGTACTTC. This chain connects TRBV9 to TRBJ2-1; D may be TRBD1 (6 bases). The J call may be wrong; the DNA end is better matched by TRBJ2-5. The CDR3 has 14 amino acids. Germline CDR1 SGDLS, CDR2 YYNGEE.

This chain connects TRBV24-1 to TRBJ2-1; TRBD1 agrees at 8 bases. The germline gives CDR1 KGHDR, CDR2 SFDVKD. The CDR3 has 14 amino acids. V shed 5 bases, J shed 7 bases, and the junction held 6 bases outside the gene matches. The CDR3: CATSGQGAGNEQFF. CDR3 sequence (DNA): TGTGCCACCAGTGGGCAGGGGGCAGGGAATGAGCAGTTCTTC.

V is TRBV20-1 and J is TRBJ2-3; D not certain. Looked up from germline, CDR1 is DFQATT and CDR2 is SNEGSKA (reference sequence). V shed 6 bases and J shed 0 bases, with 13 bases lying between them. This CDR3 is built from 14 residues. The CDR3 DNA reads TGCAGTGCCCAGTCCCCCACGAGCACAGATACGCAGTATTTT. Encoded protein: CSAQSPTSTDTQYF.

The chain joins TRBV6-2 or TRBV6-3 to TRBJ2-1, with 7 bases lining up with TRBD1. With the DNA end fitting TRBJ2-5 better, the J assignment may be wrong. Germline V gene sequence: CDR1 MNHEY, CDR2 SVGEGT. CDR3 length equals 14 residues. This chain's CDR3 is CASSWDRLKETQYF. The CDR3 bases are TGTGCCAGCAGCTGGGACAGACTAAAAGAGACCCAGTACTTC.

The chain combines TRBV5-1 with TRBJ1-1, with no clear D. Germline CDR1 SGHRS, CDR2 YFSETQ. The CDR3 sequence is 13 residues long. Trimming pared 4 bases from V and 5 bases from J, leaving 12 bases between. CDR3 nucleotides: TGCGCCAGCAGCCCGACCTTGGGAACTGAAGCTTTCTTT. Residues: CASSPTLGTEAFF.

This rearrangement joins TRBV5-5 to TRBJ1-1, with a possible D match to TRBD1 (5 bases). The CDR3 extends over 15 amino acids. V lost 1 base to trimming and J lost 6 bases, with 16 bases between them. The V gene's germline CDR1 is SGHKS and CDR2 YYEKEE (reference sequence). CDR3 loop: CASSLWAGTGPEAFF. The DNA of the CDR3 is TGTGCCAGCAGCTTGTGGGCGGGGACTGGGCCTGAAGCTTTCTTT. The full variable domain, its missing parts supplied by reference TRBV5-5 and TRBJ1-1, is DAGVTQSPTHLIKTRGQQVTLRCSPISGHKSVSWYQQVLGQGPQFIFQYYEKEERGRGNFPDRFSARQFPNYSSELNVNALLLGDSALYLCASSLWAGTGPEAFFGQGTRLTVV.

J is TRBJ2-6 and V is TRBV10-3; D is ambiguous. V was cut by 0 bases and J by 0 bases, with 9 bases left in between. The CDR3 totals 17 residues. CDR1 ENHRY and CDR2 SYGVKD come from the germline V gene. CDR3 residues: CAISESATFSGANVLTF. CDR3 DNA: TGTGCCATCAGTGAGTCGGCCACCTTCTCTGGGGCCAACGTCCTGACTTTC.

The table lists this clonotype with a few counts. The V call is TRBV20-1, the J call TRBJ1-2; D uncertain. Trimming cost V 2 bases and J 3 bases, with 19 bases left between them. Germline values: CDR1 DFQATT, CDR2 SNEGSKA (reference sequence). The CDR3 length is 16 residues. Here the CDR3 DNA reads TGCAGTGCTAGACGATTTTTAGTCAGGACCGACTATGGCTACACCTTC. Translated, it gives CSARRFLVRTDYGYTF.

The chain is built from TRBV20-1 and TRBJ1-1; no firm D call. CDR1 and CDR2 from the germline V gene are DFQATT and SNEGSKA (reference sequence). The V and J ends lost 2 bases and 1 base respectively, with 8 bases between them. The CDR3 runs 13 residues. CDR3 protein: CSARKVSNTEAFF. The CDR3 DNA follows: TGCAGTGCTAGAAAAGTCTCGAACACTGAAGCTTTCTTT.

Concerning this clonotype itself: This CDR3 fails to terminate in the conserved phenylalanine or tryptophan, so it likely reflects a read error. The CDR3 loop is CASSSREQETQYS. The CDR3 DNA sequence: TGTGCCAGCAGCTCACGTGAGCAAGAGACCCAGTACTCC. The V and J genes are TRBV7-9 and TRBJ2-5; no definite D call. Deletions cut 4 bases from V and 2 bases from J, with 8 bases between. The CDR3 length is 13 residues. Germline V gene data show CDR1 as SEHNR and CDR2 as FQNEAQ (reference sequence).

The sample holds a few counts of this clonotype. The genes are TRBV7-2 and TRBJ2-1; D is possibly TRBD2 (5 bases). Germline V gene data show CDR1 as SGHTA and CDR2 as FQGNSA. CDR3 length: 14 amino acids. The germline V and J ends were trimmed by 7 bases and 1 base, with 11 bases remaining between them. The CDR3 protein is CASNTGWSYNEQFF. The CDR3 DNA is TGTGCCAGCAACACGGGGTGGTCCTACAATGAGCAGTTCTTC.

This rearrangement joins TRBV29-1 to TRBJ2-5; TRBD1 matches 7 bases. With the DNA end fitting TRBJ2-7 better, the J assignment may be wrong. The CDR3 extends over 13 amino acids. Germline V gives CDR1 SQVTM, CDR2 ANQGSEA. The CDR3 DNA follows: TGCAGCGTTGAAGTGGCAGGGGGTAGCGAGCAGTACTTC. It encodes CSVEVAGGSEQYF.

This chain joins TRBV3-1 and TRBJ2-7; 12 nucleotides match TRBD2. Germline trimming cut 4 bases from V and 3 bases from J; bases unmatched to any gene: 4. In germline, CDR1 is LGHDT, CDR2 YNNKEL (reference sequence). The CDR3 extends over 15 amino acids. The CDR3 DNA follows: TGTGCCAGCAGCCCGGCTAGCGGGGGGGTCTACGAGCAGTACTTC. Protein product: CASSPASGGVYEQYF.

This CDR3 is CASSQDFGGGFDEQYF. DNA of the CDR3: TGTGCCAGCAGCCAAGATTTTGGCGGGGGTTTCGACGAGCAGTACTTC. The chain has TRBV7-6 and TRBJ2-5, with 7 positions matching TRBD2. The better agreement between TRBJ2-7 and the DNA end casts doubt on the J call. Germline V gene sequence: CDR1 SGHVS, CDR2 FNYEAQ. The CDR3 covers 16 residues.

J is TRBJ2-4 and V is TRBV28, with 12 bases fitting TRBD2. CDR1 and CDR2 (germline): MDHEN, SYDVKM. The CDR3 spans 23 residues. The J segment lost 2 bases and the V segment lost 5 bases, leaving 25 bases of the junction unmatched. The CDR3 region has the DNA TGTGCCAGCAGTCCCCGATCGTTTCCTAGCGGGAGGGCCGGGAGCTTGCCCAAAAACATTCAGTACTTC. It translates to CASSPRSFPSGRAGSLPKNIQYF. Full variable domain (rest looked up from reference TRBV28 and TRBJ2-4): DVKVTQSSRYLVKRTGEKVFLECVQDMDHENMFWYRQDPGLGLRLIYFSYDVKMKEKGDIPEGYSVSREKKERFSLILESASTNQTSMYLCASSPRSFPSGRAGSLPKNIQYFGAGTRLSVL.

This clonotype was counted ten times or more. V usage is TRBV12-3 or TRBV12-4 and J usage is TRBJ2-2, with D uncertain. The germline V and J ends were trimmed by 6 bases and 7 bases, with 9 bases remaining between them. The CDR3 runs 12 residues. CDR3 sequence (DNA): TGTGCCAGCAGCTTGTCGGGCGGGGAGCTGTTTTTT. Residues: CASSLSGGELFF.

This clonotype was found a few times. The V call is TRBV2, the J call TRBJ2-2; D not certain. V shed 5 bases and J shed 8 bases, with 12 bases lying between them. This CDR3 comprises 13 residues. Germline-derived CDR1 and CDR2 are SNHLY and FYNNEI. Here the CDR3 DNA reads TGTGCCAGCAGTCCGGCCCGGCCTGGGGAGCTGTTTTTT. Amino acids: CASSPARPGELFF.

Only a few counts were recorded for this clonotype. The V gene is TRBV20-1, the J gene TRBJ2-5; 8 nucleotides line up with TRBD2. Germline V gives CDR1 DFQATT, CDR2 SNEGSKA (reference sequence). The CDR3 loop spans 13 amino acids. V shed 7 bases, J shed 5 bases, and the junction held 9 bases outside the gene matches. CDR3 amino acids: CSGGLAGSETQYF. CDR3 DNA: TGCAGTGGGGGGTTAGCGGGGTCGGAGACCCAGTACTTC.

The chain links TRBV12-3 or TRBV12-4 to TRBJ1-1; D unclear. The CDR3 spans 15 residues. V dropped 6 bases and J dropped 6 bases, with 20 bases sitting between them. The CDR3 DNA sequence: TGTGCCAGCAGCACCCAGGTGGGGATTGTGGCTGAAGCTTTCTTT. It yields the protein CASSTQVGIVAEAFF.

This clonotype came up a few times. This rearrangement joins TRBV6-5 to TRBJ1-2; the match to TRBD1 covers 9 bases. V lost 6 bases, J lost 8 bases, and 1 base stayed unmatched. The germline V gene encodes CDR1 MNHEY and CDR2 SVGAGI. The CDR3 has 11 residues. The CDR3: CASRTGGGYTF. The CDR3 nucleotides are TGTGCCAGCAGAACAGGGGGCGGCTACACCTTC.

The V and J genes are TRBV20-1 and TRBJ2-7; 9 bases fit TRBD2. The CDR3 is made up of 12 amino acids. The V gene end was trimmed by 6 bases and the J gene end by 5 bases; junction bases not matched to a gene: 5. Germline V gives CDR1 DFQATT, CDR2 SNEGSKA (reference sequence). CDR3 loop: CSALGLADEQYF. Here the CDR3 DNA reads TGCAGTGCCCTGGGACTAGCTGACGAGCAGTACTTC.

This clonotype was counted a few times. The J gene is TRBJ2-7, the V gene TRBV20-1; 8 bases map to TRBD1. The CDR3 totals 14 residues. The V segment lost 1 base and the J segment 2 bases; nucleotides outside the gene matches: 4. CDR1 and CDR2 from the germline V gene are DFQATT and SNEGSKA (reference sequence). The CDR3 coding sequence is TGCAGTGCTAGAGGGGGACAGGTGACCTACGAGCAGTACTTC. This codes for CSARGGQVTYEQYF.

This chain joins TRBV12-3 or TRBV12-4 and TRBJ2-5, with TRBD1 matching 9 bases. V shed 5 bases and J 4 bases; nucleotides not matched to a gene: 11. The CDR3 is 16 residues long. CDR3 DNA: TGTGCCAGCAGTCTGGGACAGGGCCCACTCCCAGAGACCCAGTACTTC. This sequence encodes CASSLGQGPLPETQYF.

This clonotype was picked up a small number of times. The chain recombines TRBV2 with TRBJ2-1; 7 bases map to TRBD1. In germline, CDR1 is SNHLY, CDR2 FYNNEI. Losses at the gene ends were 4 bases for V and 6 bases for J; bases not matched to a gene: 9. The CDR3 loop spans 15 amino acids. CDR3 coding DNA: TGTGCCAGCAGTGTACGATACAGGGGTAGCAATGAGCAGTTCTTC. This gives the protein CASSVRYRGSNEQFF.

This clonotype was seen a few times. This rearrangement joins TRBV6-5 to TRBJ2-5; 8 bases match TRBD1. TRBJ2-7 matches the DNA end more closely, so the J call is doubtful. The germline V gene has CDR1 MNHEY and CDR2 SVGAGI. The CDR3 totals 17 residues. The CDR3, as DNA: TGTGCCAGCAGCCTACCTTATTCAACAGGGGGGCCCTACGAGCAGTACTTC. Protein sequence: CASSLPYSTGGPYEQYF.

This chain uses TRBV7-2 with TRBJ2-6; no reliable D call. The germline V and J ends were trimmed by 5 bases and 4 bases, with 12 bases remaining between them. This CDR3 has 15 residues. Germline CDR1 SGHTA, CDR2 FQGNSA. The CDR3 nucleotides are TGTGCCAGCAGCACGAGGATGTCGGGGGCCAACGTCCTGACTTTC. Its protein product is CASSTRMSGANVLTF.